This T cell receptor (beta chain) was captured in a study of T cell responses to AZD1222 COVID-19 vaccine. Study details: Pooling was applied to second doses at about 4 or about 12 weeks.

The table came from immunoSEQ multiplex PCR; TCRdb's copy has only in-frame clones and leaves some out. The sample has about 130,000 clones, roughly 93% seen once. Findings of the study overall: Rises in breadth and depth of Spike-specific TCRs came after two AZD1222 doses. Seropositivity was recorded at baseline in only a handful of AZD1222 recipients. Reportedly, nearly half of unique spike TCRs recognized epitopes outside B.1.351/B.1.1.7 mutations.

Germline trimming cut 8 bases from V and 1 base from J; bases unmatched to any gene: 6. The CDR3 totals 14 residues. Germline assignment: CDR1 KGHDR and CDR2 SFDVKD. Remarks on this clone: The antigen is not known.

This specimen was peripheral blood, taken on day 0 of AZD1222 vaccination. The receptor was isolated from an adult in good health. J is TRBJ1-1 and V is TRBV24-1; 7 positions agree with TRBD1. The CDR3 sequence: CATKPGGGNTEAFF. In DNA, the CDR3 is TGTGCCACCAAGCCAGGGGGGGGGAACACTGAAGCTTTCTTT.